The 12 T cell receptor beta chains reported below all come from one sample, sequenced in a study of radiation and T cells in renal cell carcinoma. Treatment noted: 15 Gy SBRT to primary tumor, nephrectomy 4 weeks later. This table comes from immunoSEQ multiplex PCR, and its TCRdb copy is limited to in-frame clones, with some not included. The sample holds 18,000 or so clones; roughly 58% are singletons and the top ten take approximately 12%. The material was tumor tissue, obtained from a patient whose treatment included radiotherapy and nephrectomy. All receptors come from a man between 50 and 59 years old with renal cell carcinoma.

This clone was counted a few times. The junction differs from germline at one of its ends, possibly a read error. The CDR3 protein is CASSVNYVEQYF. The CDR3 DNA sequence: TGTGCCAGCAGCGTGAATTATGTCGAGCAGTACTTC. The chain recombines TRBV5-1 with TRBJ2-7, with D unresolved. Germline CDR1 SGHRS, CDR2 YFSETQ. This CDR3 contains 12 residues. Combining the CDR3 with reference TRBV5-1 and TRBJ2-7 gives the whole variable domain KAGVTQTPRYLIKTRGQQVTLSCSPISGHRSVSWYQQTPGQGLQFLFEYFSETQRNKGNFPGRFSGRQFSNSRSEMNVSTLELGDSALYLCASSVNYVEQYFGPGTRLTVT.

This clone appeared a few times. J is TRBJ2-2 and V is TRBV19, with 10 bases aligning to TRBD1. This CDR3 contains 17 residues. V trimming: 5 bases; J trimming: 7 bases; junction bases outside the gene matches: 13. Germline-derived CDR1 and CDR2 are LNHDA and SQIVND (reference sequence). CDR3: CASSAPGTGVFGGELFF. CDR3 nucleotides: TGTGCCAGTAGTGCTCCCGGGACAGGGGTTTTCGGCGGGGAGCTGTTTTTT.

This chain uses TRBV18 with TRBJ1-6; TRBD1 matches at 12 bases. Unmatched junction bases numbered 0, after V lost 0 bases and J lost 9 bases. Germline V gene lookup returns CDR1 KGHSH and CDR2 LQKENI. This CDR3 contains 15 residues. The CDR3 protein is CASSPPGQGASPLHF. The CDR3 nucleotides read TGTGCCAGCTCACCACCGGGACAGGGGGCTTCACCCCTCCACTTT.

The rearrangement links TRBV30 to TRBJ2-2; the D call may be TRBD1 or TRBD2 (5 bases each). Trimming left V 3 bases short and J 5 bases short, with 10 bases between. In germline, CDR1 is GTSNPN, CDR2 SVGIG (reference sequence). This CDR3 region has 13 residues. CDR3 amino acids: CAWRGDGTGELFF. CDR3 sequence (DNA): TGTGCCTGGAGGGGGGACGGTACCGGGGAGCTGTTTTTT.

This clone was picked up a small number of times. V usage is TRBV5-5 and J usage is TRBJ1-5, with D hard to call. With 0 bases removed from V and 6 bases from J, the gap between germline ends came to 10 bases. The CDR3 has 14 amino acids. Germline CDR1 reads SGHKS; CDR2 reads YYEKEE (reference sequence). The DNA for the CDR3 is TGTGCCAGCAGCTTGGCTAGGATTGGTCAGCCCCAGCATTTT. Its translation is CASSLARIGQPQHF.

The CDR3 loop is CASSQKGGSGNTIYF. CDR3 nucleotide sequence: TGTGCCAGCAGCCAAAAAGGGGGATCGGGAAACACCATATATTTT. The rearrangement links TRBV4-2 to TRBJ1-3; possibly TRBD1 for D (6 bases). V was clipped by 2 bases and J by 4 bases, with 12 bases between them. This CDR3 is built from 15 residues. Germline V gene sequence: CDR1 LGHNA, CDR2 YNFKEQ.

The chain joins TRBV5-1 to TRBJ2-3; 7 bases are shared with TRBD2. V dropped 1 base and J dropped 2; count of bases not matched to a gene: 7. CDR1 SGHRS and CDR2 YFSETQ come from the germline V gene. This CDR3 has 16 amino acids. The CDR3 here is CASSLFGGGNTDTQYF. DNA for the CDR3: TGCGCCAGCAGCTTGTTTGGCGGGGGAAACACAGATACGCAGTATTTT.

This clone was counted a few times. This chain connects TRBV5-4 to TRBJ2-7, with a tentative D call TRBD1 (6 bases). CDR3 length equals 13 residues. V lost 2 bases and J lost 4, with 10 bases in between. The germline V gene has CDR1 SGHNT and CDR2 YYREEE (reference sequence). CDR3 protein: CASSFKTGYEQYF. The CDR3 DNA follows: TGTGCCAGCAGCTTCAAAACAGGGTACGAGCAGTACTTC.

The rearrangement joins TRBV5-4 to TRBJ2-7; D may match TRBD1 or TRBD2 (5 bases each). The CDR3 is made up of 14 amino acids. With 6 bases removed from V and 5 bases from J, the gap between germline ends came to 18 bases. Per the germline V gene, CDR1 is SGHNT and CDR2 is YYREEE (reference sequence). The CDR3 DNA reads as TGTGCCAGCACCTCTCCAGGGAGTTGGGACGAGCAGTACTTC. This gives the protein CASTSPGSWDEQYF. The variable domain in full, completed from reference TRBV5-4 and TRBJ2-7, reads ETGVTQSPTHLIKTRGQQVTLRCSSQSGHNTVSWYQQALGQGPQFIFQYYREEENGRGNFPPRFSGLQFPNYSSELNVNALELDDSALYLCASTSPGSWDEQYFGPGTRLTVT.

This clone qualifies as medium-sized. The J gene is TRBJ2-2, the V gene TRBV27, with TRBD1 matching over 7 bases. The CDR3 spans 15 residues. CDR1 and CDR2 (germline): MNHEY, SMNVEV (reference sequence). The junction had 10 bases not matched to a gene; V was cut back by 5 bases and J by 7 bases. This CDR3 is CASSLNRGYGGELFF. In DNA, the CDR3 is TGTGCCAGCAGTCTTAACAGGGGATATGGCGGGGAGCTGTTTTTT.

This clone was recorded a few times. This chain connects TRBV9 to TRBJ1-5, with D hard to call. CDR1 is SGDLS, CDR2 YYNGEE, per germline. The CDR3 contains 13 residues. Trimming pared 1 base from V and 7 bases from J, leaving 9 bases between. CDR3 nucleotide sequence: TGTGCCAGCAGCGTAAATTTAGGGCAGCCCCAGCATTTT. This sequence encodes CASSVNLGQPQHF.

This clone appeared a few times. The chain employs TRBV4-3 and TRBJ1-2; D perhaps matches TRBD1 (5 bases). This CDR3 is 15 amino acids long. V was shortened by 3 bases and J by 2 bases, with 13 bases between the two germline ends. Per the germline V gene, CDR1 is LGHNA and CDR2 is YSLEER. The CDR3 sequence is CASSQGGRGNYGYTF. The DNA for the CDR3 is TGCGCCAGCAGCCAGGGGGGTAGGGGCAACTATGGCTACACCTTC.